This T cell receptor beta chain was observed in a study of blood T cell repertoires in COVID-19. Study-wide background: COVID-19 samples, acute and convalescent, were from the United States, Italy and Spain.

Study processing details: Estimation of nucleated cell counts was performed using reference gene primer amplification. Profiling relied on immunoSEQ multiplex PCR, and the TCRdb table lists in-frame clones only, not all of them. Clonal size and the V and J genes are those of that table, whereas D and trimming came from the DNA. The profile shows 90,000 to 150,000 clones, about four fifths of them singletons. CDR1 LGHNA and CDR2 YSLEER come from the germline V gene. The CDR3 is 13 residues long. V lost 0 bases and J 5 bases, leaving 8 bases between the germline ends. The genes are TRBV4-3 and TRBJ2-7, with D maybe TRBD1 (6 bases). Specimen: peripheral blood. The receptor's source is a human donor in a cohort sampled during active COVID-19. CDR3 region: CASSQEGANEQYF. CDR3 DNA sequence: TGCGCCAGCAGCCAAGAGGGGGCAAACGAGCAGTACTTC.